The T cell receptor (beta chain) under discussion was sequenced for a study of blood T cell repertoires in COVID-19. Background on the study: Samples representing acute and convalescent COVID-19 were sourced from the United States, Italy and Spain. The analysed material was cDNA or gDNA that came from T cells, B-cell-depleted T cells, or PBMCs.

CDR3 length: 17 residues. Germline V lookup: CDR1 SGDLS, CDR2 YYNGEE. After removal of 0 bases from V and 2 bases from J, the junction contained 9 bases not matched to a gene. Study processing details: Amplification of reference gene primers provided the estimated nucleated cell counts. The table came from immunoSEQ multiplex PCR; TCRdb's copy has only in-frame clones and leaves some out. The V and J calls and clone size come from that table; D and trimming were worked out from the DNA. The sample has 250,000 to 350,000 clones, over 75% seen once. In this sample, this clone turned up once. This chain joins TRBV9 and TRBJ2-7, with 9 bases matching TRBD2. The sample was peripheral blood. This clonotype originated in a woman aged 45-59 years who had recovered from COVID-19. CDR3 in DNA: TGTGCCAGCAGCGTAGGTCCTAGCGGGGATTCTACCTACGAGCAGTACTTC. Amino acids: CASSVGPSGDSTYEQYF.